A selection of T cell receptor beta chains follows, all from one sample in a study of graft-versus-host responses after intestinal transplantation. TCRdb keeps only in-frame clones here, not all; method: immunoSEQ multiplex PCR. Here the sample spans more than 12,000 clones, 35% to 40% being singletons. This material consisted of alloreactive CD8+ T cells from a mixed lymphocyte reaction culture, taken before intestinal transplant. These receptors were obtained from a human patient who received an intestinal transplant. Both conserved end residues are trimmed from each CDR3. The order of the fields is V gene, J gene, CDR3 length, CDR3 protein.

TRBV6-6	TRBJ1-1	12	ASSYSRGRAEAF
TRBV4-1	TRBJ2-7	12	ASSRWDKDYEQY
TRBV6-1	TRBJ2-7	11	ASRSRAPYEQY
TRBV30	TRBJ2-3	15	AWSVSGGAIGTDTQY
TRBV7-9	TRBJ2-7	12	ASSALGQPYEQY
TRBV10-2	TRBJ2-5	13	ASSESYLTQETQY
TRBV21-1	TRBJ2-7	15	ASSEGTSGGTGYEQY
TRBV16	TRBJ2-7	11	ASSDRGPYEQY
TRBV6-1	TRBJ1-3	8	ASWRNTIY
TRBV7-8	TRBJ1-2	11	ASSLGQTYGYT
TRBV4-1	TRBJ1-4	12	ASSQGTGGEKLF
TRBV7-9	TRBJ1-1	13	ASSPGTTLGTEAF
TRBV4-1	TRBJ1-5	11	ASSEQPNQPQH
TRBV7-2	TRBJ2-7	16	ASSPRGRVKFFSYEQY
TRBV29-1	TRBJ2-1	11	SVEMPNSNEQF
TRBV28	TRBJ2-1	13	ASSSRVVSYNEQF
TRBV11-2	TRBJ2-3	14	ASSPVLGTSADTQY
TRBV29-1	TRBJ1-1	10	SVGQVNTEAF
TRBV29-1	TRBJ2-1	15	SVEALSGTSSYNEQF
TRBV29-1	TRBJ2-7	11	SVEDVADYEQY
TRBV4-1	TRBJ2-1	15	ASSQDLAGGPYNEQF
TRBV7-9	TRBJ1-2	15	ASSLVPGTSPLNGYT
TRBV9	TRBJ2-1	12	ASSGGLSYNEQF
TRBV7-9	TRBJ1-2	17	ASSLRYLTPDRILYGYT
TRBV7-9	TRBJ2-2	10	ASSPAIGELF
TRBV9	TRBJ2-3	13	ASSVDSGGGYTQY
TRBV23-1	TRBJ2-1	17	ASSLSISEGETEWKEQF
TRBV6-1	TRBJ2-7	11	ASSPRTSYEQY
TRBV28	TRBJ2-3	11	ASSLSGGDTQY
TRBV6-1	TRBJ2-7	12	ASSSTLAGREQY
TRBV9	TRBJ2-2	12	ASSVYTNTGELF
TRBV30	TRBJ2-7	11	AWDGGNYYEQY
TRBV5-6	TRBJ2-3	15	ASSLELGGEDTDTQY
TRBV15	TRBJ2-2	16	ATSRPSNGTPNTGELF
TRBV4-1	TRBJ2-1	13	ASSQLAGTDNEQF
TRBV10-3	TRBJ2-7	13	AISGPTGQPYEQY
TRBV4-2	TRBJ2-3	14	ASSLVVTESTDTQY